This entry describes one T cell receptor (beta chain). This specimen comes from a study of blood T cells in healthy people across ages. A second PCR of 7 to 11 cycles used a sample-barcoded 5' primer and a J-beta primer mix. From the 5' RACE reads, TCRdb called clonotypes with MiXCR, one entry per CDR3 protein. The profile shows 780,000 or so distinct CDR3 sequences, 25% of them singletons. The CDR3 covers 17 residues. Germline V lookup: CDR1 MGHRA, CDR2 YSYEKL. These same data were also listed under a study on T cells of mothers and their children.

V gene TRBV4-1 combines with J gene TRBJ2-5; maybe TRBD2 (6 bases). The better agreement between TRBJ2-7 and the DNA end casts doubt on the J call. This clonotype was sampled from a boy between 10 and 17 years old in good health. The material sequenced was blood. CDR3 sequence (DNA): TGCGCCAGCAGCCAAGATGAGAGGTGGGACTCCCCCTACGAGCAGTACTTC. Its protein is CASSQDERWDSPYEQYF.